These 18 T cell receptor beta chains share one sample of origin, sequenced in a study of blood T cell repertoires in COVID-19. Here immunoSEQ multiplex PCR was the method, and the copy in TCRdb shows in-frame clones only, minus some. The repertoire includes approximately 150,000 clones, around 87% of them detected once, and around 38% sits in the top ten. The sequenced sample was peripheral blood. Receptors were obtained from a man between 45 and 60 years old who had recovered from COVID-19.

The V call is TRBV18, the J call TRBJ1-2, with D perhaps matching TRBD1 (5 bases). The CDR3 sequence is 17 residues long. V was cut by 3 bases and J by 0 bases, with 17 bases left in between. The V gene's germline CDR1 is KGHSH and CDR2 LQKENI. CDR3 amino acids: CASSPILGQAANYGYTF. As DNA, the CDR3 is TGTGCCAGCTCACCCATCCTGGGGCAGGCCGCTAACTATGGCTACACCTTC.

The chain is built from TRBV10-2 and TRBJ2-7, with 9 nucleotides matching TRBD2. Germline V gene sequence: CDR1 WSHSY, CDR2 SAAADI. The ends lost 4 bases at V and 0 bases at J; junction bases unmatched: 4. This CDR3 has 15 amino acids. CDR3 in DNA: TGCGCCAGCAGTGGACTAGCGGTGAGCTCCTACGAGCAGTACTTC. This gives the protein CASSGLAVSSYEQYF.

The J gene is TRBJ1-1, the V gene TRBV19; TRBD1 matches 7 bases. V lost 2 bases, J lost 3 bases, and 9 bases stayed unmatched. This CDR3 contains 16 residues. Germline CDR1 LNHDA, CDR2 SQIVND (reference sequence). The CDR3 DNA reads as TGTGCCAGTAGTATAAGACAGGGATCGGTTGACACTGAAGCTTTCTTT. Its protein product is CASSIRQGSVDTEAFF. Variable domain in full (rest from reference TRBV19 and TRBJ1-1): DGGITQSPKYLFRKEGQNVTLSCEQNLNHDAMYWYRQDPGQGLRLIYYSQIVNDFQKGDIAEGYSVSREKKESFPLTVTSAQKNPTAFYLCASSIRQGSVDTEAFFGQGTRLTVV.

The chain's CDR3 is CASSAQGAREKLFF. DNA for the CDR3: TGTGCCAGCAGCGCACAGGGGGCCAGAGAAAAACTGTTTTTT. V and J are TRBV9 and TRBJ1-4, with 9 bases that match TRBD1. From germline, CDR1 is SGDLS and CDR2 YYNGEE. This CDR3 has 14 amino acids. J lost 8 bases, V lost 3 bases, and 5 bases had no gene match.

Concerning this clone itself: The same CDR3 also results from other DNA sequences found in this sample. This chain uses TRBV18 with TRBJ1-6; 8 bases are a match to TRBD1. V gave up 2 bases and J gave up 14 bases; unmatched junction bases: 14. The CDR3 is 16 residues long. Germline V CDR1 and CDR2: KGHSH, LQKENI. The CDR3 nucleotides read TGTGCCAGCTCACCAGCGTCGCAGGGGGCGAGGAGGGCCCTCCACTTT. This sequence encodes CASSPASQGARRALHF.

Only one count was recorded for this clone. This chain joins TRBV24-1 and TRBJ2-3; tentative D call: TRBD2 (5 bases). V was pared by 10 bases and J by 7 bases, with 8 bases between. The CDR3 is made up of 10 amino acids. From germline, CDR1 is KGHDR and CDR2 SFDVKD. The CDR3 is CATTGNTQYF. The DNA of the CDR3 is TGTGCCACGACGGGGAATACGCAGTATTTT.

The gene calls are TRBV12-3 or TRBV12-4 and TRBJ1-5; D possibly corresponds to TRBD1 (6 bases). The CDR3 is 13 amino acids. V was trimmed by 6 bases and J by 6 bases, leaving 12 bases between them. CDR3 loop: CASSLTGAQPQHF. The CDR3 bases are TGTGCCAGCAGCCTGACAGGCGCTCAGCCCCAGCATTTT.

The chain uses TRBV11-3 and TRBJ1-1; 8 bases are shared with TRBD1. The junction had 13 bases not matched to a gene; V was cut back by 5 bases and J by 8 bases. The germline V gene encodes CDR1 SGHNT and CDR2 YENEEA. This CDR3 has 15 residues. CDR3 in amino acids: CASSPNGQGPSEAFF. The CDR3 region has the DNA TGTGCCAGCAGCCCAAATGGACAGGGACCCTCGGAAGCTTTCTTT.

The V call is TRBV20-1, the J call TRBJ2-5; D is unresolved. Trimming left V 0 bases short and J 5 bases short, with 4 bases between. This CDR3 comprises 11 residues. Looked up from germline, CDR1 is DFQATT and CDR2 is SNEGSKA (reference sequence). The CDR3: CSARDRETQYF. The CDR3 coding sequence is TGCAGTGCTAGAGACAGGGAGACCCAGTACTTC.

The chain recombines TRBV3-1 (or the pseudogene TRBV3-2) with TRBJ1-1; D ambiguous. CDR1 and CDR2 from the germline V gene are LGHDT and YNNKEL (reference sequence). The length of the CDR3 is 14 residues. Trimming took 1 base from V and 4 from J, leaving 10 bases between them. CDR3 in DNA: TGTGCCAGCAGCCAAGGGCAGTATCGCACTGAAGCTTTCTTT. Translated, it gives CASSQGQYRTEAFF.

The genes are TRBV5-4 and TRBJ2-5, with TRBD2 matching over 11 bases. Germline assignment: CDR1 SGHNT and CDR2 YYREEE (reference sequence). The CDR3 is made up of 16 amino acids. Unmatched junction bases numbered 5, after V lost 1 base and J lost 3 bases. CDR3 protein: CASSLLSSGGKETQYF. The CDR3 region has the DNA TGTGCCAGCAGCTTGTTGTCTAGCGGGGGGAAAGAGACCCAGTACTTC.

As regards this clone: Germline is not matched at one junction end, which may reflect a read error. The chain uses TRBV3-1 (or the pseudogene TRBV3-2) and TRBJ2-1; 12 nucleotides align to TRBD2. The CDR3 is 15 amino acids. Germline V gives CDR1 LGHDT, CDR2 YNNKEL (reference sequence). The CDR3, as DNA: TGTGCCAGCAGCCAAGGACTAGCGGGGGCGGGAGAGCAATTCTTC. Its protein product is CASSQGLAGAGEQFF.

V and J are TRBV18 and TRBJ1-4, with D unclear. The germline V and J ends were trimmed by 2 bases and 0 bases, with 22 bases remaining between them. Looked up from germline, CDR1 is KGHSH and CDR2 is LQKENI. This CDR3 region has 20 residues. The CDR3 nucleotides are TGTGCCAGCTCACCAATAGGCCTCTTGGGCCGCACCTCAACTAATGAAAAACTGTTTTTT. This gives the protein CASSPIGLLGRTSTNEKLFF.

This clone occurred a few times. The chain carries TRBV19 and TRBJ2-3, with 14 positions matching TRBD2. This CDR3 is built from 16 residues. With V trimmed by 4 bases and J by 0 bases, 0 bases remained unmatched. Germline V CDR1 and CDR2: LNHDA, SQIVND (reference sequence). The CDR3 bases are TGTGCCAGTAGTAGGACTAGCGGGGGGAGCACAGATACGCAGTATTTT. The encoded protein is CASSRTSGGSTDTQYF.

This clone is a singleton in its sample. Here the CDR3 reads CASSLQGRSLGEAFF. CDR3 coding DNA: TGTGCCAGCAGCCTACAGGGACGTTCCCTAGGGGAAGCTTTCTTT. The chain carries TRBV6-2 or TRBV6-3 and TRBJ1-1; a possible D gene is TRBD1 (6 bases). The germline V and J ends were trimmed by 6 bases and 8 bases, with 22 bases remaining between them. Germline V gives CDR1 MNHEY, CDR2 SVGEGT. This CDR3 comprises 15 residues.

The chain recombines TRBV6-5 with TRBJ1-5, with D tentatively TRBD1 (5 bases). Germline values: CDR1 MNHEY, CDR2 SVGAGI. V was pared by 6 bases and J by 7 bases, with 13 bases between. The CDR3 length is 13 residues. The DNA for the CDR3 is TGTGCCAGCAGGGAGACAGTAGGGCAGCCCCAGCATTTT. This codes for CASRETVGQPQHF.

The rearrangement joins TRBV4-3 to TRBJ1-4; 9 bases match TRBD1. Germline CDR1 is LGHNA and CDR2 is YSLEER. The CDR3 runs 17 residues. V shed 6 bases and J 0 bases; nucleotides not matched to a gene: 8. CDR3 in DNA: TGCGCCAGCAGTACAGGGGGCCGGACAACAACTAATGAAAAACTGTTTTTT. Encoded protein: CASSTGGRTTTNEKLFF.

The chain recombines TRBV21-1 with TRBJ2-7; the tabulated D call, TRBD2, remains unverified against the DNA. TRBV21-1 is a documented pseudogene. CDR3 length equals 16 residues. The CDR3 region has the DNA TGTGCCAGCAGCAAAGAGAGTGGCGGCCGCTCCTACGAGCAGTACTTC. Protein: CASSKESGGRSYEQYF.